A selection of T cell receptor beta chains follows, all from one sample in a study of T cells after yellow fever vaccination. Using its own MiXCR run on the 5' RACE reads, TCRdb lists one record per CDR3 protein. Found here are around 330,000 distinct CDR3 sequences, around 4% of them singletons; the top ten hold around 20%. This material consisted of PBMCs, taken on the day of the yellow fever booster vaccination. The receptors shown here come from a man aged 18 to 35 who received the YFV17D yellow fever vaccine. CDR3s include the opening cysteine and the closing phenylalanine or tryptophan. A D gene is named only where the DNA matches it firmly. A clone size is listed for some rows: how often the clone was seen (once, few, many), or a class if it is expanded.

j_gene,abundance,v_gene,d_gene,CDR3aa,CDR3nt
TRBJ2-2,.,TRBV2,TRBD2,CASLGLANTGELFF,TGTGCCAGCCTCGGACTAGCGAACACCGGGGAGCTGTTTTTT
TRBJ2-5,few,TRBV5-1,.,CASSLATEQETQYF,TGCGCCAGCAGCTTGGCGACAGAGCAAGAGACCCAGTACTTC
TRBJ2-3,.,TRBV12-3/TRBV12-4,.,CASSLGGFVTDTQYF,TGTGCCAGCAGTTTAGGGGGTTTTGTGACAGATACGCAGTATTTT
TRBJ1-2,many,TRBV25-1,.,CASSDRLGTPKFNYGYTF,TGTGCCAGCAGTGACCGTCTCGGGACACCCAAATTTAACTATGGCTACACCTTC
TRBJ1-1,.,TRBV20-1,.,CSAQRGSNSEAFF,TGCAGTGCTCAAAGGGGGTCGAACAGTGAAGCTTTCTTT
TRBJ1-1,few,TRBV12-3/TRBV12-4,.,CASTRGMGEAFF,TGTGCCAGCACCCGGGGGATGGGTGAAGCTTTCTTT
TRBJ2-7,few,TRBV12-3/TRBV12-4,.,CASSYWTGWLTYEQYF,TGTGCCAGCAGTTACTGGACTGGCTGGTTAACCTACGAGCAGTACTTC
TRBJ2-1,many,TRBV5-4,.,CASSLDRLGDEQFF,TGTGCCAGCAGCTTGGACCGACTAGGCGATGAGCAGTTCTTC
TRBJ1-4,.,TRBV5-1,.,CASSLPGEAEKLFF,TGCGCCAGCAGCTTACCCGGGGAGGCTGAAAAACTGTTTTTT
TRBJ1-1,many,TRBV7-9,.,CASSLLNTEAFF,TGCGCCAGCAGCTTACTGAACACTGAAGCTTTCTTT
TRBJ1-1,.,TRBV20-1,.,CSAAGRSSAEAFF,TGCAGTGCTGCAGGACGGAGCTCAGCCGAAGCTTTCTTT
TRBJ2-1,few,TRBV5-4,TRBD2,CASSSLSGGAGEQFF,TGTGCCAGCAGCAGCCTTAGCGGGGGGGCCGGGGAGCAGTTCTTC
TRBJ1-1,.,TRBV7-2,.,CASSLPQGSRGGGTEAFF,TGTGCCAGCAGCTTACCACAGGGCTCCCGCGGGGGGGGCACTGAAGCTTTCTTT
TRBJ1-1,few,TRBV20-1,.,CSAGRANTEAFF,TGCAGTGCCGGCAGGGCGAACACTGAAGCTTTCTTT
TRBJ2-3,many,TRBV20-1,.,CSARDSGQFSTDTQYF,TGCAGTGCTAGAGATAGTGGGCAGTTCTCCACAGATACGCAGTATTTT
TRBJ2-7,many,TRBV7-9,TRBD2,CASSSRAGLEYEQYF,TGTGCCAGCAGCTCCCGGGCGGGACTAGAGTACGAGCAGTACTTC
TRBJ2-7,few,TRBV4-3,.,CASSQSPAPSSYEQYF,TGCGCCAGCAGCCAATCCCCAGCCCCGAGCTCCTACGAGCAGTACTTC
TRBJ1-5,many,TRBV18,TRBD1,CASSPQGADQPQHF,TGTGCCAGCTCACCACAGGGGGCGGATCAGCCCCAGCATTTT
TRBJ1-2,few,TRBV14,.,CASSTGRGYGYTF,TGTGCCAGCAGCACCGGTCGTGGCTATGGCTACACCTTC
TRBJ2-5,few,TRBV11-2,.,CASSLGGKQETQYF,TGTGCCAGCAGCTTAGGAGGGAAGCAAGAGACCCAGTACTTC
TRBJ1-5,few,TRBV2,.,CASSAWGDQPQHF,TGTGCCAGCAGTGCATGGGGGGATCAGCCCCAGCATTTT
TRBJ2-3,few,TRBV18,.,CASGPGRFTDTQYF,TGTGCCAGCGGCCCGGGACGGTTCACAGATACGCAGTATTTT
TRBJ2-1,many,TRBV6-2/TRBV6-3,TRBD1,CASSSVTQGAGYNEQFF,TGTGCCAGCAGTTCCGTTACTCAGGGGGCCGGCTACAATGAGCAGTTCTTC
TRBJ2-4,few,TRBV7-2,.,CASRPILGNIQYF,TGTGCCAGCAGGCCCATACTTGGGAACATTCAGTACTTC
TRBJ1-5,few,TRBV28,.,CASTLGGGLQPQHF,TGTGCCAGCACCTTGGGGGGGGGTCTCCAGCCCCAGCATTTT
TRBJ2-1,.,TRBV27,.,CASGRVNNEQFF,TGTGCCAGCGGCAGGGTGAATAATGAGCAGTTCTTC
TRBJ2-1,many,TRBV14,.,CASSQEGSYNEQFF,TGTGCCAGCAGCCAAGAGGGCTCCTACAATGAGCAGTTCTTC
TRBJ2-3,.,TRBV2,TRBD2,CASRLTGTSGGTDTQYF,TGTGCCAGCAGACTAACCGGGACTAGCGGGGGAACAGATACGCAGTATTTT
TRBJ1-5,few,TRBV20-1,.,CSASSGGQPQHF,TGCAGTGCTAGTTCTGGGGGACAGCCCCAGCATTTT
TRBJ1-5,many,TRBV7-8,TRBD1,CASSLGQGKTQPQHF,TGTGCCAGCAGCCTTGGACAGGGGAAAACTCAGCCCCAGCATTTT
TRBJ1-2,many,TRBV6-5,.,CASSPTTGGGHYGYTF,TGTGCCAGCAGCCCTACGACAGGCGGGGGGCACTATGGCTACACCTTC
TRBJ2-3,many,TRBV11-2,TRBD1,CASSSVRDRGQDTQYF,TGTGCCAGCAGTTCAGTCCGGGACAGGGGGCAAGATACGCAGTATTTT
TRBJ1-2,many,TRBV7-2,.,CASSLIYGYTF,TGTGCCAGCAGCTTAATCTATGGCTACACCTTC
TRBJ1-1,many,TRBV18,.,CASSPTENTEAFF,TGTGCCAGCTCACCCACAGAAAACACTGAAGCTTTCTTT
TRBJ2-1,few,TRBV24-1,.,CATSDSSAEKQFF,TGTGCCACCAGTGATTCGTCGGCGGAAAAGCAGTTCTTC
TRBJ1-2,.,TRBV27,TRBD1,CASSPIQGVDYGYTF,TGTGCCAGCAGTCCAATCCAGGGGGTCGACTATGGCTACACCTTC
TRBJ2-5,few,TRBV5-1,.,CASSLGLNWVLAATQYF,TGCGCCAGCAGCTTGGGACTTAATTGGGTCCTGGCGGCGACCCAGTACTTC
TRBJ2-3,.,TRBV20-1,TRBD2,CSASGGASTDTQYF,TGCAGTGCATCCGGGGGGGCAAGCACAGATACGCAGTATTTT
TRBJ2-3,many,TRBV4-3,TRBD2,CASSPRPVSGTSGQPDTQYF,TGCGCCAGCAGCCCGCGTCCGGTCTCCGGGACTAGCGGACAACCAGATACGCAGTATTTT
TRBJ2-1,few,TRBV6-5,TRBD2,CARRGGLPLWGLGAQFF,TGTGCCCGCCGGGGGGGCCTACCACTGTGGGGACTAGGGGCGCAGTTCTTC